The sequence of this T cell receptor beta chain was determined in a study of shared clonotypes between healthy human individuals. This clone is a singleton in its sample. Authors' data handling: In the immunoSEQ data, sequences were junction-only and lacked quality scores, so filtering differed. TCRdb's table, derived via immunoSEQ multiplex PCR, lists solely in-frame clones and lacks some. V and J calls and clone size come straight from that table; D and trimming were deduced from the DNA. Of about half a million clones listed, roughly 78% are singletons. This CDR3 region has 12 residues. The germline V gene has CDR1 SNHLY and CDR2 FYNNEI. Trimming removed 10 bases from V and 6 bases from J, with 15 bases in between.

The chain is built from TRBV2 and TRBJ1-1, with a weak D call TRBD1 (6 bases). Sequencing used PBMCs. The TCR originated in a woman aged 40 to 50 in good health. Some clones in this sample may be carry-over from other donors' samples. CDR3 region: CANVGQLPEAFF. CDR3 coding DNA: TGTGCCAACGTAGGACAGCTTCCTGAAGCTTTCTTT.